The T cell receptor (beta chain) described here comes from a study of somatic mutations in cytotoxic T cells in rheumatoid arthritis. Study in general: Flow sorting yielded some V beta antibody-stained T-cell populations at nearly 100% purity, among them V beta1+ cells sequenced for TCRB.

Buffy coats from blood donors, median age approximately 60 years (range about 21-70), roughly 55% female, served as healthy controls. Findings of the study overall: Any difference in CD8+ T-cell clonality between patients who had rheumatoid arthritis and healthy controls who were age-matched was not statistically significant.

A note on this clone: Its matching antigen is unknown.

Germline CDR1 and CDR2: SGHVS and FNYEAQ. The CDR3 is 18 residues long. V was clipped by 0 bases and J by 0 bases; unmatched bases: 11. Method: immunoSEQ multiplex PCR; TCRdb's copy keeps in-frame clones and lacks some. There are 25,000 to 30,000 clones in the sample; 82% occur only once, and approximately 5.3% lies in the top ten. The sample was CD8+ T cells sorted from blood. This TCR was sampled from a man between 45 and 60 years old in good health. This chain connects TRBV7-6 to TRBJ2-7; TRBD1 aligns across 7 bases. The CDR3 region is CASSLAPKDRQVSYEQYF. Written as DNA, the CDR3 is TGTGCCAGCAGCTTAGCCCCAAAGGACAGGCAAGTCTCCTACGAGCAGTACTTC.